This T cell receptor (beta chain) was retrieved from a study of blood T cell repertoires in COVID-19. Trimming shortened V by 0 bases and J by 6 bases, and 14 bases separated the two germline ends. The germline V gene has CDR1 MNHEY and CDR2 SMNVEV (reference sequence). This CDR3 has 15 amino acids. Assay: immunoSEQ multiplex PCR; the TCRdb copy retains only in-frame clones and omits some. The table includes a few hundred thousand clones, around 82% detected once. The TCR originated in a person aged 65 to 79 with COVID-19, enrolled during active disease. The chain carries TRBV27 and TRBJ1-2, with a weak D call TRBD1 (5 bases). Sequenced material: peripheral blood. The CDR3 nucleotides are TGTGCCAGCAGTTTATCGGCAGGGTCCCTCGATGGCTACACCTTC. Amino acids: CASSLSAGSLDGYTF.